Following are 10 T cell receptor beta chains from one sample sequenced in a study of identical twins. TCRdb fed the 5' RACE reads into MiXCR, producing one record per CDR3 protein. The sample has about 1.7 million distinct CDR3 sequences, 25% to 35% seen once. The sequencing input was cord blood. All receptors derive from a newborn girl in good health.

The genes are TRBV7-9 and TRBJ2-1; 9 bases line up with TRBD2. The CDR3 sequence is 14 residues long. Trimming removed 7 bases from V and 4 bases from J; junction bases left unmatched: 5. Germline V gene data show CDR1 as SEHNR and CDR2 as FQNEAQ (reference sequence). As DNA, the CDR3 is TGTGCCAGCAAGATAGGACTAGCGTACAATGAGCAGTTCTTC. Translation: CASKIGLAYNEQFF.

This clonotype came up a few times. This chain joins TRBV28 and TRBJ2-1, with D possibly TRBD1 on 5 matching bases. CDR3 length: 11 amino acids. Germline CDR1 MDHEN, CDR2 SYDVKM. V lost 11 bases and J lost 9, with 14 bases in between. CDR3 protein: CASFQGREQFF. The DNA for the CDR3 is TGTGCCTCGTTTCAGGGTCGTGAGCAGTTCTTC. Complete variable domain (other parts from reference TRBV28 and TRBJ2-1): DVKVTQSSRYLVKRTGEKVFLECVQDMDHENMFWYRQDPGLGLRLIYFSYDVKMKEKGDIPEGYSVSREKKERFSLILESASTNQTSMYLCASFQGREQFFGPGTRLTVL.

J is TRBJ2-3 and V is TRBV7-3, with D hard to call. The CDR3 is made up of 15 amino acids. V lost 1 base to trimming and J lost 1 base, with 9 bases between them. Germline V gives CDR1 SGHTA, CDR2 FQGTGA. The DNA of the CDR3 is TGTGCCAGCAGCTTAATGAGCAGCGGCACAGATACGCAGTATTTT. It encodes CASSLMSSGTDTQYF.

This chain connects TRBV6-5 to TRBJ2-1; TRBD2 aligns across 13 bases. V lost 7 bases and J lost 9; bases outside the gene matches: 12. The germline CDR1 and CDR2 sequences are MNHEY and SVGAGI. There are 16 residues in the CDR3. CDR3: CASTLLAGGPSGEQFF. Written as DNA, the CDR3 is TGTGCCAGCACCTTACTAGCGGGAGGGCCTTCGGGTGAGCAGTTCTTC.

The V gene is TRBV5-6, the J gene TRBJ2-1; D possibly corresponds to TRBD2 (7 bases). V lost 1 base and J 10 bases, leaving 12 bases between the germline ends. This CDR3 has 13 residues. CDR1 SGHDT and CDR2 YYEEEE come from the germline V gene. The CDR3 nucleotides are TGTGCCAGCAGCTTGTCGGGGGGCGAAGAGCAGTTCTTC. The encoded protein is CASSLSGGEEQFF.

This clonotype occurred a few times. This chain connects TRBV25-1 to TRBJ1-1, with a tentative D call TRBD1 (6 bases). This CDR3 spans 14 amino acids. Trimming took 0 bases from V and 6 from J, leaving 11 bases between them. The germline V gene has CDR1 MGHDK and CDR2 SYGVNS. As DNA, the CDR3 is TGTGCCAGCAGTGAATACGGGACACGCGCTGAAGCTTTCTTT. It encodes CASSEYGTRAEAFF.

This clonotype was observed a few times. The CDR3 sequence is CAIHSNQPQHF. For the CDR3, the DNA is TGTGCCATCCATAGCAATCAGCCCCAGCATTTT. This chain connects TRBV10-3 to TRBJ1-5; D not resolved. V was cut by 8 bases and J by 0 bases, with 2 bases left in between. Germline lookup yields CDR1 ENHRY and CDR2 SYGVKD. The CDR3 contains 11 residues.

In its sample, this clonotype was seen a few times. The chain recombines TRBV7-2 with TRBJ1-2, with a tentative D call TRBD1 (5 bases). The V gene's germline CDR1 is SGHTA and CDR2 FQGNSA. V was cut by 3 bases and J by 2 bases, with 13 bases left in between. There are 15 residues in the CDR3. CDR3 DNA: TGTGCCAGCAGCTTCCAGACGACAGCCAACTATGGCTACACCTTC. This sequence encodes CASSFQTTANYGYTF.

The chain recombines TRBV9 with TRBJ2-3; TRBD2 matches 15 bases. The germline V gene encodes CDR1 SGDLS and CDR2 YYNGEE. The CDR3 is 20 residues long. After removal of 2 bases from V and 0 bases from J, the junction contained 10 bases not matched to a gene. As DNA, the CDR3 is TGTGCCAGCAGCGTCCTGGGACTAGCGGGGGGCATCCCTAGCACAGATACGCAGTATTTT. It codes for CASSVLGLAGGIPSTDTQYF.

The rearrangement links TRBV3-1 to TRBJ2-5; tentatively, D is TRBD1 (6 bases). The V gene's germline CDR1 is LGHDT and CDR2 YNNKEL (reference sequence). Trimming took off 1 base at V and 0 bases at J, with 12 bases between the two ends. The length of the CDR3 is 16 residues. The CDR3 bases are TGTGCCAGCAGCCAAGCTCGGACAGAGTACCAAGAGACCCAGTACTTC. Translation gives CASSQARTEYQETQYF.